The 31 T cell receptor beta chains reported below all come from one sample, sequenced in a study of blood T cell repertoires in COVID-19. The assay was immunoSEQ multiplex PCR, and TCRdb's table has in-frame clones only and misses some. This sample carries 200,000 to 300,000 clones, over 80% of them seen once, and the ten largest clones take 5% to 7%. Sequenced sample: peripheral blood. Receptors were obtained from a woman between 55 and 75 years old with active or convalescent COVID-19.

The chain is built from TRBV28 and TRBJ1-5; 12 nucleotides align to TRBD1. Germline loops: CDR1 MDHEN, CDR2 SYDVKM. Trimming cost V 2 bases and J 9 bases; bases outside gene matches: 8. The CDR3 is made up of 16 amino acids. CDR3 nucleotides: TGTGCCAGCAGTTTACCGGGACAGGGGGCAAGTCGGCCCCAGCATTTT. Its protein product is CASSLPGQGASRPQHF. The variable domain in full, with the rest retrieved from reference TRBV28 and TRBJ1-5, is DVKVTQSSRYLVKRTGEKVFLECVQDMDHENMFWYRQDPGLGLRLIYFSYDVKMKEKGDIPEGYSVSREKKERFSLILESASTNQTSMYLCASSLPGQGASRPQHFGDGTRLSIL.

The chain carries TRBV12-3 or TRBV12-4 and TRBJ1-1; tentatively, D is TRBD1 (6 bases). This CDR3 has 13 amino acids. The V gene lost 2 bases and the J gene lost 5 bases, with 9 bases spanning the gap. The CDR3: CASSLLQGTEAFF. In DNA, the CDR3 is TGTGCCAGCAGTTTATTACAGGGAACTGAAGCTTTCTTT.

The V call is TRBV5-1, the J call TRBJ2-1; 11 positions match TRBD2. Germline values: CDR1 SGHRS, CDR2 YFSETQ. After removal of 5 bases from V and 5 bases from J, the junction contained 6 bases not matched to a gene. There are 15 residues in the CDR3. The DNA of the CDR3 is TGCGCCAGCAGATTAGCGGGAGGGCAGAACAATGAGCAGTTCTTC. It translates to CASRLAGGQNNEQFF. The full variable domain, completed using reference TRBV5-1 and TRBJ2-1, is KAGVTQTPRYLIKTRGQQVTLSCSPISGHRSVSWYQQTPGQGLQFLFEYFSETQRNKGNFPGRFSGRQFSNSRSEMNVSTLELGDSALYLCASRLAGGQNNEQFFGPGTRLTVL.

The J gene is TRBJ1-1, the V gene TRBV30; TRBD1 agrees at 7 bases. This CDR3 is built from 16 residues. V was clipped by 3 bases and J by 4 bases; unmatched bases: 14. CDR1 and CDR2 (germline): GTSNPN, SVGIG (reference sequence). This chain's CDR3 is CAWSPTQGLGFTEAFF. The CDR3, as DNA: TGTGCCTGGAGCCCAACACAGGGGCTGGGATTCACTGAAGCTTTCTTT.

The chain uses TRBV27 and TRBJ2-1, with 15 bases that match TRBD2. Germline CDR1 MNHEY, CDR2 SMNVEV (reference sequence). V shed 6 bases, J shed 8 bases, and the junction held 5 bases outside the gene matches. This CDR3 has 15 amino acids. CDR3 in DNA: TGTGCCAGCAGACAGGGACTAGCGGGGGGCTATGAGCAGTTCTTC. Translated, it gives CASRQGLAGGYEQFF.

CDR3 sequence reads: CAGQGRRTDTQYF. In nucleotides, the CDR3 is TGTGCCGGACAGGGGCGAAGAACAGATACGCAGTATTTT. This sequence joins TRBV6-5 and TRBJ2-3, with 9 positions matching TRBD1. The germline V gene encodes CDR1 MNHEY and CDR2 SVGAGI. CDR3 length: 13 amino acids. Trimming cost V 11 bases and J 3 bases; bases outside gene matches: 6.

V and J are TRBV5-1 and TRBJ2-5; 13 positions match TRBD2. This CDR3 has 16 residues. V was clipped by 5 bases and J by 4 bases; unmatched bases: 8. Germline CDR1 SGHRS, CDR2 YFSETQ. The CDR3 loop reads CASRTGLAGVAETQYF. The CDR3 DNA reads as TGCGCCAGCAGAACAGGACTAGCGGGAGTGGCAGAGACCCAGTACTTC.

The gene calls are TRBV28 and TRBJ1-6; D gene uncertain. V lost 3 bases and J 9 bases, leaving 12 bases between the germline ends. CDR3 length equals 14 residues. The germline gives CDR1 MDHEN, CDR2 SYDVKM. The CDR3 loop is CASSLGIEGSPLHF. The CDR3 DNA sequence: TGTGCCAGCAGTTTGGGTATCGAGGGTTCACCCCTCCACTTT. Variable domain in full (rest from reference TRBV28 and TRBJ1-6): DVKVTQSSRYLVKRTGEKVFLECVQDMDHENMFWYRQDPGLGLRLIYFSYDVKMKEKGDIPEGYSVSREKKERFSLILESASTNQTSMYLCASSLGIEGSPLHFGNGTRLTVT.

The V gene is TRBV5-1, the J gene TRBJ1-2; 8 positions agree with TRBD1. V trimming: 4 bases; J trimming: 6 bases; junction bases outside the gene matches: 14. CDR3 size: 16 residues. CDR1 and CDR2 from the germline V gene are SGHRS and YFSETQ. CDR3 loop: CASSPYPGGIPHGYTF. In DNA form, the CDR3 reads TGCGCCAGCAGCCCCTACCCAGGGGGCATCCCCCATGGCTACACCTTC.

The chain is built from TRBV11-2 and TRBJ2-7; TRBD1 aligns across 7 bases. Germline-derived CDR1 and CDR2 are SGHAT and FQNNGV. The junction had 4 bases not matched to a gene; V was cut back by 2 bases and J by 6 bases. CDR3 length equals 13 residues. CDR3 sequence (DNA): TGTGCCAGCAGCTTAACAGGGGTGGGCGAGCAGTACGTC. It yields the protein CASSLTGVGEQYV.

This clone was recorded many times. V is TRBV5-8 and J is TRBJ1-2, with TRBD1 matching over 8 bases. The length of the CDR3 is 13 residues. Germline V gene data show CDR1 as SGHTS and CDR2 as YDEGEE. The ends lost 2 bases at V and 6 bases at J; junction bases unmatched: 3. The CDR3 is CASSLGQGDGYTF. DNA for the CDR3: TGTGCCAGCAGCTTAGGACAGGGAGATGGCTACACCTTC. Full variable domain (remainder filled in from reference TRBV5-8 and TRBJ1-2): EAGVTQSPTHLIKTRGQQATLRCSPISGHTSVYWYQQALGLGLQFLLWYDEGEERNRGNFPPRFSGRQFPNYSSELNVNALELEDSALYLCASSLGQGDGYTFGSGTRLTVV.

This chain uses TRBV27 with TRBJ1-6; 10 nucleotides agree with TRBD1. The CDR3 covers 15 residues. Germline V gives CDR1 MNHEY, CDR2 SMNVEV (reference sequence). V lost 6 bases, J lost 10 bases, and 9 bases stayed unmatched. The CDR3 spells CASRAGTGDGSPLHF. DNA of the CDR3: TGTGCCAGCAGGGCCGGGACAGGGGATGGATCACCCCTCCACTTT.

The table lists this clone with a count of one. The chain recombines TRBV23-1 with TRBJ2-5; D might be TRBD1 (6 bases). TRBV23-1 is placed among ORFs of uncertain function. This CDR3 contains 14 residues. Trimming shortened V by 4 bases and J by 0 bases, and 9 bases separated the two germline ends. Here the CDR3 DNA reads TGCGCCAGCAGTCTCAACAGGGACCAAGAGACCCAGTACTTC. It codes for CASSLNRDQETQYF.

CDR3: CATSRGGGYGYTF. The CDR3 coding sequence is TGTGCCACCAGCAGGGGAGGCGGCTATGGCTACACCTTC. This rearrangement joins TRBV15 to TRBJ1-2; D gene uncertain. CDR1 is LNHNV, CDR2 YYDKDF, per germline (reference sequence). There are 13 residues in the CDR3. Trimming took off 3 bases at V and 4 bases at J, with 9 bases between the two ends. The variable domain in full, with the rest retrieved from reference TRBV15 and TRBJ1-2, is DAMVIQNPRYQVTQFGKPVTLSCSQTLNHNVMYWYQQKSSQAPKLLFHYYDKDFNNEADTPDNFQSRRPNTSFCFLDIRSPGLGDTAMYLCATSRGGGYGYTFGSGTRLTVV.

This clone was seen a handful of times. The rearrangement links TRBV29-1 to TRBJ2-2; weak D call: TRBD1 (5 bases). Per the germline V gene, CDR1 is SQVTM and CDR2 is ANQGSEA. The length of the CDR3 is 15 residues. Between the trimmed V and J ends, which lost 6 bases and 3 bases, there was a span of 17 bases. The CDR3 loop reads CSVGPRPSHTGELFF. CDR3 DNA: TGCAGCGTGGGGCCGAGGCCCTCTCACACCGGGGAGCTGTTTTTT.

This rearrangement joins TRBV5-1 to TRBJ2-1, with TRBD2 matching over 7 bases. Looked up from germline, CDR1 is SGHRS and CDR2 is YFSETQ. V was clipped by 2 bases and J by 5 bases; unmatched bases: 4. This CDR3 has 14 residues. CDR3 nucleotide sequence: TGCGCCAGCAGCTTAAACGCGGGAGACAATGAGCAGTTCTTC. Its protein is CASSLNAGDNEQFF.

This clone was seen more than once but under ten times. The CDR3: CASTYRESNYGYTF. CDR3 DNA sequence: TGTGCCAGCACTTACAGGGAGTCTAACTATGGCTACACCTTC. The rearrangement joins TRBV2 to TRBJ1-2; a possible D gene is TRBD1 (6 bases). This CDR3 contains 14 residues. Per the germline V gene, CDR1 is SNHLY and CDR2 is FYNNEI. The ends were cut back, 7 bases at V and 0 bases at J, with 12 bases in the middle.

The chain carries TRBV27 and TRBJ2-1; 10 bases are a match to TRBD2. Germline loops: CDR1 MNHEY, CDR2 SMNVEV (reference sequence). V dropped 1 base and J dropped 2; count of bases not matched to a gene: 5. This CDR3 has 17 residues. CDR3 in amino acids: CASSLLPSGGTYNEQFF. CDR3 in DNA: TGTGCCAGCAGTTTATTACCTAGCGGGGGAACCTACAATGAGCAGTTCTTC.

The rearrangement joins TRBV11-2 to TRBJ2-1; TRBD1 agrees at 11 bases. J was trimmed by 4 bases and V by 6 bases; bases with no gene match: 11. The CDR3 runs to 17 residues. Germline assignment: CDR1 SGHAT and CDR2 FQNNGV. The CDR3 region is CASRRIGGTGGYNEQFF. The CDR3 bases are TGTGCCAGCAGGCGCATTGGGGGGACAGGGGGTTACAATGAGCAGTTCTTC.

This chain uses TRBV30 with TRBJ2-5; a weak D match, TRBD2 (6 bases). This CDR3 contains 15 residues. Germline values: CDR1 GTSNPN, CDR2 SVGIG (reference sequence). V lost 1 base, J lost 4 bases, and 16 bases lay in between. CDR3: CAWSEVFGGVETQYF. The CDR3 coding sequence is TGTGCCTGGAGTGAGGTCTTTGGAGGGGTAGAGACCCAGTACTTC.

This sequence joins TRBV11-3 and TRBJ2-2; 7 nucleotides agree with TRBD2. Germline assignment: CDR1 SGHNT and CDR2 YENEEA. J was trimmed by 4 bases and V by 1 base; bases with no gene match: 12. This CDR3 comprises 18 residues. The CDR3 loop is CASSLVSAGVWGTGELFF. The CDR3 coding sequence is TGTGCCAGCAGCTTAGTATCTGCGGGAGTGTGGGGCACCGGGGAGCTGTTTTTT.

The CDR3 DNA sequence: TGTGCCAGCAGTGACCCGGCTAATAGCGGGGCCACAGATACGCAGTATTTT. Translated: CASSDPANSGATDTQYF. The chain is built from TRBV6-4 and TRBJ2-3; TRBD2 matches 8 bases. The CDR3 contains 17 residues. CDR1 and CDR2 (germline): MRHNA, SNTAGT. V was clipped by 2 bases and J by 2 bases; unmatched bases: 9.

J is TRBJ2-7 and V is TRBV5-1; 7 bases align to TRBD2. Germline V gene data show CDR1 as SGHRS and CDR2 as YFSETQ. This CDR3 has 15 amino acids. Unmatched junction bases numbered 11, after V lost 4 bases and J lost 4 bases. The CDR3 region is CASSDEVAGKYEQYF. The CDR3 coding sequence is TGCGCCAGCAGCGACGAAGTAGCGGGCAAGTACGAGCAGTACTTC.

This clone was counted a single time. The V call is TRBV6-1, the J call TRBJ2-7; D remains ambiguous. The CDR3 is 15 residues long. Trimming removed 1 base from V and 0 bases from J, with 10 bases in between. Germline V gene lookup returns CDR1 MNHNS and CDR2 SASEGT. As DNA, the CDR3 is TGTGCCAGCAGTGAAGAAGTGACAAGCTCCTACGAGCAGTACGTC. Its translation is CASSEEVTSSYEQYV.

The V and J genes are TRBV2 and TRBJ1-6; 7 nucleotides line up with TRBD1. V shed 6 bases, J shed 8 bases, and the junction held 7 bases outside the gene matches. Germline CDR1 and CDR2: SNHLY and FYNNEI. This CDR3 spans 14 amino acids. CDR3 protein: CASSRTGVYSPLHF. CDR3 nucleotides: TGTGCCAGCAGCCGGACAGGCGTTTATTCACCCCTCCACTTT.

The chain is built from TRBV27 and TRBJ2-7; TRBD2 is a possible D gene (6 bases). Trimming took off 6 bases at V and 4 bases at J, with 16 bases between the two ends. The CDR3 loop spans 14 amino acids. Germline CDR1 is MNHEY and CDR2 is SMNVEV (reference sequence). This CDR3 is CASSRPDGRYEQYF. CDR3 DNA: TGTGCCAGCAGCAGACCCGACGGGAGATACGAGCAGTACTTC.

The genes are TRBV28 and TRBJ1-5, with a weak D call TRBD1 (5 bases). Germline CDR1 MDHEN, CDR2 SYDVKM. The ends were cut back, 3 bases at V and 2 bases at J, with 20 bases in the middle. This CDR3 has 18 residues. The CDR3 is CASSLPSSQGGRNQPQHF. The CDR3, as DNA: TGTGCCAGCAGTTTGCCGAGCTCGCAGGGAGGGCGCAATCAGCCCCAGCATTTT.

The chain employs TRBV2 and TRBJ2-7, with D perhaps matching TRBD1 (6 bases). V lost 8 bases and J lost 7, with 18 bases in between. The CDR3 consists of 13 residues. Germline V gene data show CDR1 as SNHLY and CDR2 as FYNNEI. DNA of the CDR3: TGTGCCAGCGGAACCGGGACACCCTTTGAGCAGTACTTC. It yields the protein CASGTGTPFEQYF.

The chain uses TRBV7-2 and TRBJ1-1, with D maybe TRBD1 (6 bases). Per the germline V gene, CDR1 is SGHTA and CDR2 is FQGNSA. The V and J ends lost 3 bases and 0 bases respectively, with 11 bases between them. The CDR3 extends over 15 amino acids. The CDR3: CASSFNTGLNTEAFF. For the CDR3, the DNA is TGTGCCAGCAGCTTTAATACAGGGTTGAACACTGAAGCTTTCTTT. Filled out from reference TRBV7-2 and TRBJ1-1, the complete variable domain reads GAGVSQSPSNKVTEKGKDVELRCDPISGHTALYWYRQSLGQGLEFLIYFQGNSAPDKSGLPSDRFSAERTGGSVSTLTIQRTQQEDSAVYLCASSFNTGLNTEAFFGQGTRLTVV.

DNA for the CDR3: TGTGCCAGCAGGGCGGGGAGTGTGTCAACGAACTATGGCTACACCTTC. It specifies CASRAGSVSTNYGYTF. The chain links TRBV28 to TRBJ1-2; D uncertain. Trimming took off 6 bases at V and 2 bases at J, with 19 bases between the two ends. This CDR3 contains 16 residues. The germline gives CDR1 MDHEN, CDR2 SYDVKM.

CDR3 nucleotides: TGTGCCAGCAGTTACTCTGACAGGGCCTACAATGAGCAGTTCTTC. Amino acids: CASSYSDRAYNEQFF. V usage is TRBV6-5 and J usage is TRBJ2-1; 7 positions match TRBD1. The CDR3 length is 15 residues. The junction had 1 base not matched to a gene; V was cut back by 0 bases and J by 2 bases. CDR1 is MNHEY and CDR2 is SVGAGI in the germline V gene.